This entry concerns a single T cell receptor beta chain. Its antigen is as yet unknown. Method: immunoSEQ multiplex PCR; TCRdb's copy keeps in-frame clones and lacks some. The table shows about 350,000 clones, with about 88% occurring only once. CDR1 is MGHRA, CDR2 YSYEKL, per germline. The CDR3 runs to 17 residues. J was trimmed by 0 bases and V by 0 bases; bases with no gene match: 5. These data belong to a study of Ad26.COV2.S vaccination and SARS-CoV-2 variants. On the study more broadly: Donor got 5x10^10 or 1x10^11 viral particles of Ad26.COV2.S. Notes on the study in general: It was reported that spike-specific CD8+ and CD4+ T cell responses were substantially broad after vaccination. Researchers cautioned that TCR breadth and depth analyses may have underestimated total T cell responses.

Treatment given: roughly 19 received Ad26.COV2.S at low or high dose, single or two shots; several received placebo; per-sample allocation not given. The samples were gathered on day 63 after the first injection of vaccine or placebo. The sequenced sample was peripheral blood, obtained in a trial of Ad26.COV2.S vaccine versus placebo. The origin of this receptor is a person between 18 and 65 years old who received the Ad26.COV2.S COVID-19 vaccine or a placebo. The chain combines TRBV4-1 with TRBJ2-3, with TRBD2 identical over 8 bases. The DNA of the CDR3 is TGCGCCAGCAGCCAAGATTGGGTAGCGGGAAGCACAGATACGCAGTATTTT. Translated, it gives CASSQDWVAGSTDTQYF.